This T cell receptor (beta chain) is from a study of T cells in Graves' hyperthyroidism and ophthalmopathy. Points from the study as a whole: Researchers found most expanded thyroid clonotypes above 0.001 in blood as well.

Reasons for excluding patients were uncontrolled infection, other autoimmune disease, pregnancy or lactation. Diagnosing involved the use of clinical symptoms, serum thyroxine and TRAb, thyroid ultrasound and orbital computed tomography. CDR1 is SEHNR, CDR2 FQNEAQ, per germline (reference sequence). Deletions cut 4 bases from V and 5 bases from J, with 20 bases between. The CDR3 runs 16 residues. TCR beta CDR3 sequences were amplified from RNA transcripts. In the first-round RT-PCR of the TCR CDR3, the HTBI primer set was used. MiXCR, applied by TCRdb to the multiplex PCR reads, yields one record per CDR3 protein. The sample yields around 540,000 distinct CDR3 sequences, 35% to 55% seen once. With respect to this clonotype: The antigen is undetermined.

This receptor was taken from a woman aged 18-29 years with Graves' hyperthyroidism. Input material: peripheral blood or thyroid tissue (not recorded which). This rearrangement joins TRBV7-9 to TRBJ2-5, with D perhaps matching TRBD1 or TRBD2 (6 bases each). The CDR3 sequence is CASSSTEGEVWETQYF. As DNA, the CDR3 is TGTGCCAGCAGCTCTACGGAGGGGGAGGTTTGGGAGACCCAGTACTTC.